These 32 T cell receptor beta chains were all obtained from the same sample, sequenced in a study of siplizumab effects on memory and regulatory T cells. TCRdb keeps only in-frame clones here, not all; method: immunoSEQ multiplex PCR. The sample includes about 110,000 clones, 85% to 95% of them seen just once. The specimen sequenced was CD4+ T cells sorted from blood. The receptor set was obtained from a human donor in good health.

Here the CDR3 DNA reads TGTGCCAGCAGCGCTGGGACGGCCCAAGGGGAGACCCAGTACTTC. Its translation: CASSAGTAQGETQYF. The chain carries TRBV9 and TRBJ2-5; D could derive from TRBD1 or TRBD2 (5 bases each). Germline assignment: CDR1 SGDLS and CDR2 YYNGEE. This CDR3 has 15 residues. V was clipped by 3 bases and J by 5 bases, with 17 bases between them.

The J gene is TRBJ1-1, the V gene TRBV7-2, with D unclear. CDR1 and CDR2 (germline): SGHTA, FQGNSA. This CDR3 is 15 amino acids long. Trimming took 3 bases from V and 3 from J, leaving 14 bases between them. The CDR3 DNA is TGTGCCAGCAGCTTGGTCCCTATTACGGACACTGAAGCTTTCTTT. Encoded protein: CASSLVPITDTEAFF.

This clone has only one observation. The chain recombines TRBV7-9 with TRBJ2-1, with 9 bases identical to TRBD2. Germline assignment: CDR1 SEHNR and CDR2 FQNEAQ (reference sequence). CDR3 length: 16 residues. V gave up 5 bases and J gave up 6 bases; unmatched junction bases: 11. DNA for the CDR3: TGTGCCAGCAGCAGAACTGCGAGCGGGAGGTCCAATGAGCAGTTCTTC. Amino acids: CASSRTASGRSNEQFF.

The chain links TRBV4-3 to TRBJ2-7; tentative D call: TRBD1 (6 bases). Trimming pared 0 bases from V and 4 bases from J, leaving 13 bases between. The germline gives CDR1 LGHNA, CDR2 YSLEER. The CDR3 has 15 amino acids. The CDR3 coding sequence is TGCGCCAGCAGCCAAGATATCCAGGGGCTGTACGAGCAGTACTTC. Translating it yields CASSQDIQGLYEQYF.

As regards this clone: At one end the junction does not follow the germline gene, possibly because of a read error. The chain couples TRBV7-7 to TRBJ2-1; D call uncertain. Germline V gene lookup returns CDR1 SSHAT and CDR2 FNYEAQ (reference sequence). The CDR3 is 13 amino acids. The DNA for the CDR3 is TGTGCTAGCAGCTTAGGCCCCGAATATGAGCAGTTCTTC. It codes for CASSLGPEYEQFF.

The CDR3 spells CAWSAGTVGNTIYF. As DNA, the CDR3 is TGTGCCTGGAGTGCCGGGACGGTCGGGAACACCATATATTTT. The chain uses TRBV30 and TRBJ1-3; D perhaps matches TRBD1 (5 bases). CDR3 size: 14 residues. The V gene lost 1 base and the J gene lost 7 bases, with 14 bases spanning the gap. Germline V CDR1 and CDR2: GTSNPN, SVGIG (reference sequence).

In DNA, the CDR3 is TGCGCCAGCAGCTTGGTTGGGAGCTCCTACAATGAGCAGTTCTTC. This translates into CASSLVGSSYNEQFF. The chain combines TRBV5-1 with TRBJ2-1, with D maybe TRBD2 (5 bases). Germline CDR1 SGHRS, CDR2 YFSETQ. Trimming removed 0 bases from V and 0 bases from J, with 7 bases in between. This CDR3 is built from 15 residues.

V usage is TRBV4-1 and J usage is TRBJ1-1; TRBD1 agrees at 8 bases. The CDR3 is 16 amino acids. Trimming took 9 bases from V and 1 from J; bases not matched to a gene: 13. From germline, CDR1 is MGHRA and CDR2 YSYEKL. DNA for the CDR3: TGCGCCAGTACTATTCGTACAGGGGGTCAGAACACTGAAGCTTTCTTT. It translates to CASTIRTGGQNTEAFF.

The rearrangement joins TRBV6-1 to TRBJ1-2; D is ambiguous. The CDR3 totals 13 residues. Germline V lookup: CDR1 MNHNS, CDR2 SASEGT. The ends were cut back, 2 bases at V and 3 bases at J, with 7 bases in the middle. CDR3 region: CASSESGYYGYTF. Written as DNA, the CDR3 is TGTGCCAGCAGTGAATCCGGCTACTATGGCTACACCTTC.

This clone has a handful of counts. The chain combines TRBV7-3 with TRBJ2-5; a weak D match, TRBD1 (5 bases). This CDR3 comprises 15 residues. The V gene lost 0 bases and the J gene lost 4 bases, with 12 bases spanning the gap. Germline loops: CDR1 SGHTA, CDR2 FQGTGA. The CDR3 sequence: CASSLTNTGGETQYF. The CDR3 DNA follows: TGTGCCAGCAGCTTAACGAATACAGGCGGAGAGACCCAGTACTTC.

The sample holds one count of this clone. V is TRBV5-4 and J is TRBJ2-2, with 7 bases identical to TRBD1. Germline loops: CDR1 SGHNT, CDR2 YYREEE (reference sequence). Losses at the gene ends were 3 bases for V and 2 bases for J; bases not matched to a gene: 4. The CDR3 sequence is 15 residues long. The CDR3 spells CASSSGTANTGELFF. The CDR3 nucleotides read TGTGCCAGCAGCTCCGGGACAGCTAACACCGGGGAGCTGTTTTTT. Together with reference TRBV5-4 and TRBJ2-2, the CDR3 gives the full variable domain: ETGVTQSPTHLIKTRGQQVTLRCSSQSGHNTVSWYQQALGQGPQFIFQYYREEENGRGNFPPRFSGLQFPNYSSELNVNALELDDSALYLCASSSGTANTGELFFGEGSRLTVL.

This sequence joins TRBV5-1 and TRBJ1-1; D remains unclear. The germline V gene has CDR1 SGHRS and CDR2 YFSETQ. The length of the CDR3 is 14 residues. Trimming removed 4 bases from V and 1 base from J, with 11 bases in between. The CDR3 reads CASSAPPGNTEAFF. The CDR3 DNA reads as TGCGCCAGCAGCGCCCCTCCAGGGAACACTGAAGCTTTCTTT.

In the case of this clone: A read error is likely, as this CDR3 ends without the conserved phenylalanine or tryptophan. It is unclear where the CDR3 begins or ends on the DNA, so no DNA is shown, and the CDR3 is as TCRdb lists it. The V and J genes are TRBV2 and TRBJ1-3; the tabulated D call, TRBD1, remains unverified against the DNA. CDR1 and CDR2 from the germline V gene are SNHLY and FYNNEI. The CDR3 is made up of 12 amino acids, end residues included. CDR3 residues: CASSLDRAQVRV.

V is TRBV7-8 and J is TRBJ2-7; D gene unclear. The ends were cut back, 1 base at V and 3 bases at J, with 10 bases in the middle. Germline assignment: CDR1 SGHVS and CDR2 FQNEAQ. CDR3 size: 14 residues. The DNA for the CDR3 is TGTGCCAGCAGCTTAGTCCCCCAGAGCTACGAGCAGTACTTC. Translated: CASSLVPQSYEQYF.

CDR3 sequence (DNA): TGTGCCAGCAGCGCGTGGACTAGCGGGAACTTGGGCGAGCAGTACTTC. Amino acids: CASSAWTSGNLGEQYF. V gene TRBV5-4 combines with J gene TRBJ2-7, with TRBD2 identical over 12 bases. The CDR3 has 16 residues. V shed 4 bases, J shed 6 bases, and the junction held 11 bases outside the gene matches. The germline gives CDR1 SGHNT, CDR2 YYREEE (reference sequence).

This chain links TRBV2 with TRBJ2-7; D not certain. The germline V gene encodes CDR1 SNHLY and CDR2 FYNNEI. Trimming took off 5 bases at V and 0 bases at J, with 11 bases between the two ends. The CDR3 length is 14 residues. Written as DNA, the CDR3 is TGTGCCAGCAGTCCCCGTGACGGCTCCTACGAGCAGTACTTC. It translates to CASSPRDGSYEQYF.

The chain couples TRBV5-1 to TRBJ2-1, with D unclear. V lost 6 bases, J lost 0 bases, and 13 bases lay in between. CDR1 SGHRS and CDR2 YFSETQ come from the germline V gene. This CDR3 region has 15 residues. The CDR3 nucleotides are TGCGCCAGCAAGGTAAACTCTGTCTCCTACAATGAGCAGTTCTTC. Translation: CASKVNSVSYNEQFF.

This sequence joins TRBV5-6 and TRBJ2-5; weak D call: TRBD2 (6 bases). Trimming took 4 bases from V and 4 from J, leaving 11 bases between them. CDR1 SGHDT and CDR2 YYEEEE come from the germline V gene. The CDR3 consists of 13 residues. In DNA form, the CDR3 reads TGTGCCAGCAGCGAACTAGCTCCAGAGACCCAGTACTTC. It is translated as CASSELAPETQYF.

The chain carries TRBV10-2 and TRBJ1-3; a possible D gene is TRBD1 (6 bases). Germline-derived CDR1 and CDR2 are WSHSY and SAAADI. Trimming took off 7 bases at V and 8 bases at J, with 18 bases between the two ends. CDR3 size: 14 residues. The CDR3 bases are TGCGCCAGCAAGCGACAGGCAGGGTTAGACACCATATATTTT. This gives the protein CASKRQAGLDTIYF.

This chain connects TRBV6-1 to TRBJ2-2, with 10 nucleotides matching TRBD1. This CDR3 comprises 15 residues. With 6 bases clipped from V and 4 bases from J, the junction kept 5 bases outside the gene matches. The germline V gene encodes CDR1 MNHNS and CDR2 SASEGT. CDR3 protein: CASRTGTGVTGELFF. The CDR3 DNA follows: TGTGCCAGCAGAACCGGGACAGGGGTCACCGGGGAGCTGTTTTTT.

The J gene is TRBJ2-7, the V gene TRBV11-2, with D possibly being TRBD2 (6 bases). Per germline, CDR1 SGHAT and CDR2 FQNNGV. The CDR3 runs 16 residues. V was shortened by 4 bases and J by 0 bases, with 16 bases between the two germline ends. CDR3 sequence: CASSSSRAGSSYEQYF. DNA for the CDR3: TGTGCCAGCAGCTCATCTAGGGCGGGGAGCTCCTACGAGCAGTACTTC.

DNA for the CDR3: TGCGCCAGCAGCTTGGAAGTAGGGGTGAACACTGAAGCTTTCTTT. Its translation is CASSLEVGVNTEAFF. The chain couples TRBV5-1 to TRBJ1-1, with D perhaps TRBD1 (5 bases). V was trimmed by 0 bases and J by 0 bases, leaving 9 bases between them. CDR1 SGHRS and CDR2 YFSETQ come from the germline V gene. CDR3 size: 15 residues.

This chain uses TRBV19 with TRBJ1-5; no definite D call. Per germline, CDR1 LNHDA and CDR2 SQIVND (reference sequence). V lost 3 bases and J 4 bases, leaving 10 bases between the germline ends. This CDR3 is built from 14 residues. The DNA for the CDR3 is TGTGCCAGTAGTATGACGGGAGAGAATCAGCCCCAGCATTTT. This translates into CASSMTGENQPQHF.

V usage is TRBV2 and J usage is TRBJ2-5, with 7 nucleotides matching TRBD2. This CDR3 contains 15 residues. The ends lost 7 bases at V and 4 bases at J; junction bases unmatched: 12. Germline lookup yields CDR1 SNHLY and CDR2 FYNNEI. The CDR3 sequence is CASTDAIPGGETQYF. CDR3 nucleotide sequence: TGTGCCAGCACCGATGCCATCCCGGGGGGAGAGACCCAGTACTTC.

The chain carries TRBV9 and TRBJ1-2; D is possibly TRBD1 (5 bases). Germline CDR1 is SGDLS and CDR2 is YYNGEE. This CDR3 comprises 14 residues. Trimming took off 4 bases at V and 4 bases at J, with 14 bases between the two ends. The CDR3 DNA follows: TGTGCCAGCAGCACCCCGACAGTACCCTATGGCTACACCTTC. It yields the protein CASSTPTVPYGYTF.

V gene TRBV29-1 combines with J gene TRBJ2-2; D possibly corresponds to TRBD1 (6 bases). Germline V CDR1 and CDR2: SQVTM, ANQGSEA. Trimming cost V 7 bases and J 0 bases, with 15 bases left between them. The CDR3 totals 15 residues. CDR3 sequence (DNA): TGCAGCGGCCGAACAGGGACCACGAACACCGGGGAGCTGTTTTTT. Translation gives CSGRTGTTNTGELFF.

This chain connects TRBV5-1 to TRBJ2-6; D is undetermined. V dropped 4 bases and J dropped 8 bases, with 7 bases sitting between them. Germline CDR1 reads SGHRS; CDR2 reads YFSETQ. The CDR3 length is 12 residues. CDR3 nucleotides: TGCGCCAGCAGCCCCGGATCCAACGTCCTGACTTTC. This gives the protein CASSPGSNVLTF.

V is TRBV15 and J is TRBJ1-2; D is ambiguous. The V end lost 1 base, the J end lost 1 base, and 10 bases lay between the germline ends. Germline V CDR1 and CDR2: LNHNV, YYDKDF (reference sequence). The CDR3 is 15 amino acids. In DNA form, the CDR3 reads TGTGCCACCAGCAGAGGATTCGTGGGTAACTATGGCTACACCTTC. As protein: CATSRGFVGNYGYTF.

V usage is TRBV6-1 and J usage is TRBJ1-1, with 8 bases fitting TRBD1. This CDR3 spans 13 amino acids. J lost 1 base, V lost 6 bases, and 1 base had no gene match. From germline, CDR1 is MNHNS and CDR2 SASEGT. The CDR3 protein is CASRDRANTEAFF. CDR3 bases: TGTGCCAGCAGGGACAGGGCGAACACTGAAGCTTTCTTT.

This chain uses TRBV7-2 with TRBJ1-2, with 12 bases fitting TRBD1. V gave up 3 bases and J gave up 4 bases; unmatched junction bases: 9. The CDR3 runs 17 residues. From germline, CDR1 is SGHTA and CDR2 FQGNSA. CDR3 region: CASSFPGDRGRVYGYTF. Written as DNA, the CDR3 is TGTGCCAGCAGCTTCCCTGGGGACAGGGGGCGGGTCTATGGCTACACCTTC.

The chain is built from TRBV19 and TRBJ2-5; 9 bases line up with TRBD2. The V segment lost 6 bases and the J segment 2 bases; nucleotides outside the gene matches: 7. This CDR3 is built from 15 residues. Germline V CDR1 and CDR2: LNHDA, SQIVND (reference sequence). This CDR3 is CASRASGARQETQYF. Written as DNA, the CDR3 is TGTGCCAGTAGAGCTAGCGGGGCCAGGCAAGAGACCCAGTACTTC.

The J gene is TRBJ1-5, the V gene TRBV6-6; TRBD1 is a possible D gene (6 bases). Germline V gives CDR1 MNHNY, CDR2 SVGAGI (reference sequence). V shed 7 bases and J shed 6 bases, with 13 bases lying between them. The CDR3 is made up of 13 amino acids. Here the CDR3 DNA reads TGTGCCAGCAAGTTCAGGGGAGGTCAGCCCCAGCATTTT. It encodes CASKFRGGQPQHF.